The 28 T cell receptor beta chains below all came from one sample that was sequenced in a study of shared clonotypes between healthy human individuals. Data came from immunoSEQ multiplex PCR; TCRdb stores just in-frame clones and leaves some out. The table records 400,000 to 550,000 clones, 79% of them present only once. The specimen sequenced was PBMCs. The receptor source for this set is a woman aged 40 to 50 in good health. Some clones in this sample may be carry-over from other donors' samples.

The rearrangement links TRBV18 to TRBJ2-5; D may be TRBD1 (6 bases). Trimming left V 3 bases short and J 2 bases short, with 10 bases between. Germline V gene sequence: CDR1 KGHSH, CDR2 LQKENI. The CDR3 consists of 14 residues. The CDR3 nucleotides are TGTGCCAGCTCACCCCGGACAGCTCAAGAGACCCAGTACTTC. It codes for CASSPRTAQETQYF.

V and J are TRBV5-8 and TRBJ2-7, with TRBD2 as a possible D gene (7 bases). The ends were cut back, 6 bases at V and 7 bases at J, with 20 bases in the middle. The germline V gene encodes CDR1 SGHTS and CDR2 YDEGEE. The CDR3 consists of 14 residues. The CDR3 sequence is CASTRGGGRVEQYF. CDR3 DNA sequence: TGTGCCAGCACCCGAGGCGGGGGCCGCGTGGAGCAGTACTTC.

This clone is a singleton in its sample. V and J are TRBV5-6 and TRBJ2-6; D remains ambiguous. This CDR3 is built from 15 residues. Looked up from germline, CDR1 is SGHDT and CDR2 is YYEEEE. Trimming took 1 base from V and 1 from J, leaving 6 bases between them. This CDR3 is CASSLSPSGANVLTF. DNA for the CDR3: TGTGCCAGCAGCTTGTCACCATCTGGGGCCAACGTCCTGACTTTC.

The chain combines TRBV7-9 with TRBJ2-7; a weak D match, TRBD1 (5 bases). V dropped 5 bases and J dropped 0 bases, with 14 bases sitting between them. Germline V CDR1 and CDR2: SEHNR, FQNEAQ (reference sequence). This CDR3 spans 15 amino acids. CDR3 sequence reads: CASSGDSVPSYEQYF. The CDR3 coding sequence is TGTGCCAGCAGCGGAGACAGCGTACCCTCCTACGAGCAGTACTTC.

Written as DNA, the CDR3 is TGCGCCAGCAAGGGGACCTATGCAACTAATGAAAAACTGTTTTTT. Protein: CASKGTYATNEKLFF. This sequence joins TRBV4-3 and TRBJ1-4, with D maybe TRBD1 (5 bases). Germline values: CDR1 LGHNA, CDR2 YSLEER. CDR3 length: 15 amino acids. The V gene lost 7 bases and the J gene lost 0 bases, with 12 bases spanning the gap.

About this clone itself: Germline and junction disagree at one end, which may indicate a read error. This sequence joins TRBV7-7 and TRBJ2-1, with 9 bases matching TRBD2. The CDR3 is made up of 15 amino acids. Per the germline V gene, CDR1 is SSHAT and CDR2 is FNYEAQ (reference sequence). This CDR3 is CASSPGSSGINEQFF. CDR3 DNA sequence: TGTGCTAGCAGCCCAGGCTCTAGCGGGATCAATGAGCAGTTCTTC.

The V gene is TRBV7-2, the J gene TRBJ1-3; possible D gene TRBD1, 6 bases. CDR1 is SGHTA, CDR2 FQGNSA, per germline. Trimming removed 5 bases at V and 4 bases at J, with 15 bases between. The CDR3 is 15 amino acids. CDR3 residues: CASSQRTGSGNTIYF. CDR3 nucleotides: TGTGCCAGCAGCCAACGAACAGGGTCAGGAAACACCATATATTTT.

The chain recombines TRBV30 with TRBJ2-3; 9 nucleotides agree with TRBD2. The CDR3 has 15 amino acids. Germline lookup yields CDR1 GTSNPN and CDR2 SVGIG (reference sequence). V gave up 0 bases and J gave up 3 bases; unmatched junction bases: 4. For the CDR3, the DNA is TGTGCCTGGAGTGTGGGCGGGAGGGGGACAGATACGCAGTATTTT. It translates to CAWSVGGRGTDTQYF.

Remarks on this clone: Other DNA sequences of this sample code for an identical CDR3. The rearrangement uses TRBV20-1 and TRBJ2-3; D gene uncertain. This CDR3 has 11 amino acids. The V gene lost 1 base and the J gene lost 4 bases, with 3 bases spanning the gap. Germline V gene data show CDR1 as DFQATT and CDR2 as SNEGSKA (reference sequence). The CDR3 coding sequence is TGCAGTGCTAGAGTTGCAGATACGCAGTATTTT. This translates into CSARVADTQYF.

This clone was counted ten times or more. The chain links TRBV11-2 to TRBJ1-5; no clear D. The germline V gene has CDR1 SGHAT and CDR2 FQNNGV. V shed 1 base and J shed 0 bases, with 7 bases lying between them. This CDR3 is 15 amino acids long. In DNA, the CDR3 is TGTGCCAGCAGCTTAGTGGCAGATAGCAATCAGCCCCAGCATTTT. Its translation is CASSLVADSNQPQHF.

V and J are TRBV15 and TRBJ1-5; D gene unclear. The CDR3 spans 15 residues. The V gene lost 0 bases and the J gene lost 7 bases, with 13 bases spanning the gap. Germline V gene data show CDR1 as LNHNV and CDR2 as YYDKDF (reference sequence). The CDR3 sequence is CATSRDRVARQPQHF. The DNA of the CDR3 is TGTGCCACCAGCAGAGATAGGGTAGCGAGGCAGCCCCAGCATTTT.

This clone has a single count. This chain links TRBV2 with TRBJ2-2, with no clear D. There are 11 residues in the CDR3. V lost 6 bases, J lost 6 bases, and 5 bases lay in between. The V gene's germline CDR1 is SNHLY and CDR2 FYNNEI. CDR3 sequence (DNA): TGTGCCAGCAGGGGATCCGGGGAGCTGTTTTTT. Its protein is CASRGSGELFF.

This clone came up once. The V and J genes are TRBV27 and TRBJ2-3, with 8 bases that match TRBD2. J was trimmed by 4 bases and V by 5 bases; bases with no gene match: 5. The CDR3 sequence is 14 residues long. The germline V gene encodes CDR1 MNHEY and CDR2 SMNVEV (reference sequence). CDR3 nucleotide sequence: TGTGCCAGCAGTCCCTCGGGAGGGCCAGATACGCAGTATTTT. This gives the protein CASSPSGGPDTQYF.

This chain joins TRBV13 and TRBJ2-1, with 8 bases lining up with TRBD2. This CDR3 has 16 residues. J gave up 1 base and V 4 bases, and 6 bases lay outside the gene matches. Germline assignment: CDR1 PRHDT and CDR2 FYEKMQ (reference sequence). Written as DNA, the CDR3 is TGTGCCAGCAGCTCAGAAAGCGGGAGTTCCTACAATGAGCAGTTCTTC. Translation gives CASSSESGSSYNEQFF.

This clone appeared once. The chain joins TRBV28 to TRBJ2-1; TRBD2 is a possible D gene (6 bases). CDR1 and CDR2 (germline): MDHEN, SYDVKM. The CDR3 extends over 14 amino acids. Between the trimmed V and J ends, which lost 6 bases and 7 bases, there was a span of 16 bases. The CDR3 sequence: CASRWGAGRNEQFF. CDR3 DNA sequence: TGTGCCAGCAGGTGGGGAGCGGGTAGGAATGAGCAGTTCTTC.

J is TRBJ1-4 and V is TRBV5-6, with TRBD1 matching 8 bases. This CDR3 contains 15 residues. V dropped 3 bases and J dropped 1; count of bases not matched to a gene: 2. Germline assignment: CDR1 SGHDT and CDR2 YYEEEE. In DNA form, the CDR3 reads TGTGCCAGCAGCTACACAGGGGGAACTAATGAAAAACTGTTTTTT. This translates into CASSYTGGTNEKLFF. Using reference TRBV5-6 and TRBJ1-4 for the parts outside the CDR3, the full variable domain is DAGVTQSPTHLIKTRGQQVTLRCSPKSGHDTVSWYQQALGQGPQFIFQYYEEEERQRGNFPDRFSGHQFPNYSSELNVNALLLGDSALYLCASSYTGGTNEKLFFGSGTQLSVL.

The gene calls are TRBV29-1 and TRBJ2-7; possibly TRBD1 or TRBD2 for D (5 bases each). This CDR3 comprises 12 residues. Germline V gene lookup returns CDR1 SQVTM and CDR2 ANQGSEA. Trimming took off 3 bases at V and 2 bases at J, with 8 bases between the two ends. The CDR3: CSVEMGPYEQYF. CDR3 in DNA: TGCAGCGTTGAGATGGGACCCTACGAGCAGTACTTC.

The genes are TRBV5-1 and TRBJ2-1; 7 bases agree with TRBD2. V was pared by 1 base and J by 5 bases, with 6 bases of the junction left unmatched. The CDR3 covers 15 residues. The germline V gene encodes CDR1 SGHRS and CDR2 YFSETQ. The CDR3: CASSLRRGSDNEQFF. Here the CDR3 DNA reads TGCGCCAGCAGCTTGAGACGCGGGAGTGACAATGAGCAGTTCTTC.

The rearrangement links TRBV19 to TRBJ1-4; the D is unclear. The V gene's germline CDR1 is LNHDA and CDR2 SQIVND (reference sequence). Trimming shortened V by 5 bases and J by 0 bases, and 7 bases separated the two germline ends. This CDR3 contains 14 residues. The CDR3 nucleotides read TGTGCCAGTAGTGTTGGCCCAACTAATGAAAAACTGTTTTTT. This gives the protein CASSVGPTNEKLFF.

Comment on this clone: A read error likely explains this, since a far larger clone differs by one base. This sequence joins TRBV19 and TRBJ2-2; D possibly corresponds to TRBD1 (6 bases). Germline values: CDR1 LNHDA, CDR2 SQIVND (reference sequence). The CDR3 contains 16 residues. This chain's CDR3 is CASSTPGHVGTGEPFF. CDR3 bases: TGTGCCAGTAGTACCCCGGGACATGTCGGCACCGGGGAGCCGTTTTTT. Full variable domain (rest looked up from reference TRBV19 and TRBJ2-2): DGGITQSPKYLFRKEGQNVTLSCEQNLNHDAMYWYRQDPGQGLRLIYYSQIVNDFQKGDIAEGYSVSREKKESFPLTVTSAQKNPTAFYLCASSTPGHVGTGEPFFGEGSRLTVL.

The gene calls are TRBV7-9 and TRBJ1-4; a possible D gene is TRBD1 (5 bases). The CDR3 totals 16 residues. Germline V gene lookup returns CDR1 SEHNR and CDR2 FQNEAQ (reference sequence). V was clipped by 0 bases and J by 7 bases, with 15 bases between them. The CDR3 DNA sequence: TGTGCCAGCAGCTTAGCGCTAGGAGGGGCTGGTGAAAAACTGTTTTTT. This gives the protein CASSLALGGAGEKLFF.

This chain uses TRBV5-4 with TRBJ2-3; D call uncertain. Germline V CDR1 and CDR2: SGHNT, YYREEE (reference sequence). The CDR3 runs 13 residues. V gave up 0 bases and J gave up 6 bases, with 8 bases separating them. For the CDR3, the DNA is TGTGCCAGCAGCTTGGGACTTCGCGATACGCAGTATTTT. Protein: CASSLGLRDTQYF.

The V gene is TRBV30, the J gene TRBJ1-5, with D perhaps matching TRBD1 (5 bases). The CDR3 loop spans 12 amino acids. V was trimmed by 2 bases and J by 7 bases, leaving 9 bases between them. The germline V gene encodes CDR1 GTSNPN and CDR2 SVGIG (reference sequence). The CDR3 is CAWSWGNQPQHF. CDR3 DNA: TGTGCCTGGAGTTGGGGGAACCAGCCCCAGCATTTT.

The V call is TRBV7-9, the J call TRBJ2-3; TRBD2 matches at 14 bases. The CDR3 extends over 15 amino acids. From germline, CDR1 is SEHNR and CDR2 FQNEAQ (reference sequence). V shed 4 bases, J shed 8 bases, and the junction held 5 bases outside the gene matches. CDR3 nucleotide sequence: TGTGCCAGCAGCTCGGGACTAGCGGGAGATAGTACGCAGTATTTT. This translates into CASSSGLAGDSTQYF.

The rearrangement uses TRBV30 and TRBJ2-2, with D perhaps matching TRBD1 or TRBD2 (6 bases each). CDR1 is GTSNPN, CDR2 SVGIG, per germline (reference sequence). The V gene lost 2 bases and the J gene lost 4 bases, with 14 bases spanning the gap. The CDR3 sequence is 15 residues long. CDR3 in amino acids: CAWSMGGAGTGELFF. The CDR3 DNA reads as TGTGCCTGGAGTATGGGGGGCGCGGGCACCGGGGAGCTGTTTTTT.

The chain has TRBV11-3 and TRBJ2-1, with D tentatively TRBD2 (6 bases). The CDR3 contains 15 residues. CDR1 and CDR2 from the germline V gene are SGHNT and YENEEA. Deletions cut 4 bases from V and 4 bases from J, with 14 bases between. The CDR3 reads CASSSGTRSYNEQFF. In DNA, the CDR3 is TGTGCCAGCAGCTCCGGGACTCGAAGTTACAATGAGCAGTTCTTC.

To note about this clone: Possible read error: a much larger clone is one base away. This specimen includes other DNA sequences encoding the same CDR3. The V gene is TRBV30, the J gene TRBJ1-2; D is uncertain. CDR1 GTSNPN and CDR2 SVGIG come from the germline V gene (reference sequence). This CDR3 comprises 11 residues. V lost 0 bases and J 8 bases, leaving 7 bases between the germline ends. CDR3 DNA sequence: TGTGCCTGGAGTGTCTACAGCGGCTACACCTTC. Protein sequence: CAWSVYSGYTF.

The V gene is TRBV9, the J gene TRBJ2-5, with 7 bases identical to TRBD2. Germline assignment: CDR1 SGDLS and CDR2 YYNGEE. J lost 9 bases, V lost 2 bases, and 13 bases had no gene match. The CDR3 is 15 residues long. The CDR3 region is CASSVSPSGPGPQYF. The CDR3 DNA sequence: TGTGCCAGCAGCGTGTCCCCTAGCGGCCCCGGGCCCCAGTACTTC.